Listed below are T cell receptor beta chains from one sample, sequenced in a study of blood T cells in healthy people across ages. TCRdb reanalysed the 5' RACE reads using MiXCR and keeps one entry per CDR3 protein. Of 1.5 million to 2 million distinct CDR3 sequences detected, 35% to 50% appear once; the ten largest clones hold more than 20%. Material for sequencing was blood. The receptors were gathered from a human donor in good health. Each CDR3 is given without its conserved first and last residue. Each record gives: V gene, D gene, J gene, CDR3 protein. The D gene is left open where the match is weak.

V: TRBV28; D: TRBD1; J: TRBJ1-1; CDR3: ASSLGTGLISGTEAF
V: TRBV12-3/TRBV12-4; D: TRBD1; J: TRBJ2-1; CDR3: ASRPSGTGLNNEQF
V: TRBV28; D: TRBD1; J: TRBJ1-5; CDR3: ATYGTGRQPQH
V: TRBV5-1; D: -; J: TRBJ1-2; CDR3: ASSPTAYGSYGYT
V: TRBV4-3; D: -; J: TRBJ2-7; CDR3: ASSRQVSQGGPYEQY
V: TRBV15; D: -; J: TRBJ2-4; CDR3: ATSRVGLAKNIQY
V: TRBV5-5; D: -; J: TRBJ2-3; CDR3: ASSSLAADTQY
V: TRBV11-3; D: -; J: TRBJ2-1; CDR3: ASSSRAGTEYSEQF
V: TRBV4-3; D: -; J: TRBJ2-3; CDR3: ASSQVEASTDTQY
V: TRBV7-6; D: -; J: TRBJ2-7; CDR3: ASSIRDTSYEQY
V: TRBV14; D: -; J: TRBJ1-1; CDR3: ASKDGLNTEAF
V: TRBV11-3; D: TRBD2; J: TRBJ2-7; CDR3: ASSLDQGGRREQY
V: TRBV10-3; D: -; J: TRBJ2-1; CDR3: AISAQRNEQF
V: TRBV6-2/TRBV6-3; D: TRBD1; J: TRBJ2-1; CDR3: ASSSPPRGLYNEQF
V: TRBV7-9; D: -; J: TRBJ2-1; CDR3: ASSLGFGAELGNEQF
V: TRBV10-3; D: -; J: TRBJ1-1; CDR3: AISDPKQDEAF
V: TRBV29-1; D: -; J: TRBJ1-1; CDR3: SVVGVRQHSTEAF
V: TRBV14; D: -; J: -; CDR3: ASSPGRGVGVETQY
V: TRBV4-3; D: TRBD2; J: TRBJ2-3; CDR3: ASSWTSGGGDTQY
V: TRBV3-1; D: -; J: TRBJ2-1; CDR3: ASSHMSNEQF
V: TRBV6-5; D: -; J: TRBJ2-3; CDR3: ASSSEGAYTDTQY
V: TRBV6-1; D: TRBD2; J: TRBJ2-2; CDR3: ASSDQPGSSGGERF
V: TRBV5-1; D: -; J: TRBJ1-4; CDR3: ASSLDGQLNEKLF
V: TRBV4-1; D: -; J: TRBJ2-5; CDR3: ASSQARVLPETQY
V: TRBV29-1; D: TRBD2; J: TRBJ2-3; CDR3: SGGASGYTDTQY
V: TRBV7-2; D: TRBD2; J: TRBJ2-5; CDR3: ASSLDRGGQQTQY
V: TRBV19; D: -; J: TRBJ1-5; CDR3: ASSKVDQPQH
V: TRBV5-1; D: -; J: TRBJ2-5; CDR3: ASSVGSFQASKETQY
V: TRBV28; D: -; J: TRBJ1-2; CDR3: ASSLTAIYYGYT
V: TRBV28; D: -; J: TRBJ1-2; CDR3: ASSPLNPTGNYT
V: TRBV9; D: -; J: TRBJ2-3; CDR3: ASSVGARTDTQY
V: TRBV20-1; D: TRBD2; J: TRBJ2-3; CDR3: SAIRASGGTDTQY
V: TRBV12-5; D: TRBD2; J: TRBJ2-1; CDR3: ASGLVLAGGYNEQF
V: TRBV5-1; D: TRBD2; J: TRBJ2-7; CDR3: ASSRRLASEQY
V: TRBV27; D: -; J: TRBJ2-7; CDR3: ASSLSAGATSSYEQY
V: TRBV7-2; D: TRBD1; J: TRBJ2-7; CDR3: ASSLAPPGQVPYEQY
V: TRBV9; D: TRBD1; J: TRBJ2-1; CDR3: ASSVVGQAYNEQF
V: TRBV2; D: -; J: TRBJ2-1; CDR3: ASWPMATYNEQF
V: TRBV28; D: -; J: TRBJ2-3; CDR3: ASSLSLLRTDTQY
V: TRBV7-2; D: TRBD1; J: TRBJ2-7; CDR3: ASSLASGQSEQY
V: TRBV7-3; D: -; J: TRBJ2-7; CDR3: ASSLTPGLREQY
V: TRBV20-1; D: -; J: TRBJ1-2; CDR3: SASGTPDGYT
V: TRBV5-6; D: -; J: TRBJ2-1; CDR3: ASSLEVNPYNEQF
V: TRBV4-1; D: -; J: TRBJ2-7; CDR3: ASSPTRGATFYEQY
V: TRBV20-1; D: TRBD1; J: TRBJ2-7; CDR3: SARAGTGDASEQY
V: TRBV2; D: -; J: TRBJ1-5; CDR3: ASSESINVDGSNQPQH
V: TRBV15; D: TRBD1; J: TRBJ2-1; CDR3: ATSKPGQGWDNEQF
V: TRBV12-3/TRBV12-4; D: -; J: TRBJ1-5; CDR3: ASSPPGGVIQPQH
V: TRBV4-2; D: -; J: TRBJ2-2; CDR3: ASSQDFASTTGELF
V: TRBV7-2; D: -; J: TRBJ2-4; CDR3: ASSTQTGVRDIQY
V: TRBV7-2; D: TRBD1; J: TRBJ2-3; CDR3: ASSPTRDRGRVNQY
V: TRBV10-3; D: TRBD1; J: TRBJ1-5; CDR3: AISGDSQPQH
V: TRBV7-6; D: -; J: TRBJ1-4; CDR3: VSSMPDGDEKLF
V: TRBV12-3/TRBV12-4; D: TRBD1; J: TRBJ2-4; CDR3: ASSTHQTGTGDIQY
V: TRBV12-3/TRBV12-4; D: -; J: TRBJ2-7; CDR3: ASSFRDAQGEQY
V: TRBV21-1; D: -; J: TRBJ1-2; CDR3: ASTPRTRPSYGYT
V: TRBV27; D: TRBD2; J: TRBJ2-7; CDR3: ASSLTSGGLYEQY
V: TRBV30; D: -; J: TRBJ2-3; CDR3: AWNRGLTDTQY